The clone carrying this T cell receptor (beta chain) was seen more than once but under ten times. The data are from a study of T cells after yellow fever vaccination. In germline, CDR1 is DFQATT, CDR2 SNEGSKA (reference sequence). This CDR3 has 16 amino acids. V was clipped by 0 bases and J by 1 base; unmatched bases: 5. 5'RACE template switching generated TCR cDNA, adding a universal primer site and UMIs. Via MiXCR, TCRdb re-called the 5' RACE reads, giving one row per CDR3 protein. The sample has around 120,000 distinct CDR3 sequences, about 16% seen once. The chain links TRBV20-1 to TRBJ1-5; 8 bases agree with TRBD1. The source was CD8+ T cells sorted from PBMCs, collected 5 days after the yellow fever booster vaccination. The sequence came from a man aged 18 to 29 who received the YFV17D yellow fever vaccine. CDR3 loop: CSAREDRVASNQPQHF. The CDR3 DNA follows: TGCAGTGCTAGAGAGGACAGGGTTGCGAGCAATCAGCCCCAGCATTTT.